The TCR beta chain under discussion was sequenced for a study of T-cell reconstitution after alpha-beta-depleted transplantation in children. This CDR3 is 16 amino acids long. V lost 2 bases to trimming and J lost 2 bases; unmatched junction nucleotides: 5. Germline CDR1 is MNHEY and CDR2 is SVGAGI. Findings and caveats of the study: Alpha-beta T cells about two months after transplant reportedly derived from several hundred expanded graft clones. Some patients' high day-60 TCRbeta diversity was traced to surviving recipient T cells and thymic progenitors. Diversity and T-cell counts at one year after transplant derived mostly from new T cells.

This clonotype has a count of ten or more. The antigen is undetermined. The TCRbeta library was prepared with unique molecular identifiers. TCRdb reprocessed the PCR reads with MiXCR, giving one entry per CDR3 protein. The data show around 250,000 distinct CDR3 sequences, 7.5% to 9.5% seen once. This sequence was found in a male patient between 10 and 17 years old who had a stem cell transplant for acute lymphoblastic leukemia, so the T cells may come from the graft donor. The input for sequencing was PBMCs, mostly from graft donor cells, taken 180 days after TCRalphabeta/CD19-depleted stem cell transplant. This chain joins TRBV6-5 and TRBJ2-3; 9 nucleotides agree with TRBD2. Here the CDR3 reads CASSYRLAGTTDTQYF. As DNA, the CDR3 is TGTGCCAGCAGTTACAGGCTAGCGGGGACCACAGATACGCAGTATTTT.